Listed below are T cell receptor beta chains from one sample, sequenced in a study of blood T cell repertoires in COVID-19. TCRdb keeps only in-frame clones here, not all; method: immunoSEQ multiplex PCR. The sample contains 45,000 to 60,000 clones, 70% to 90% of which appear only once. The sequenced sample was peripheral blood. The source of these receptors is a human donor with active COVID-19. The donor label of this sample is uncertain. The conserved cysteine and the conserved F or W are not part of the CDR3 here. D genes are given only for firm matches.

d_gene: -
v_gene: TRBV19
j_gene: TRBJ2-2
CDR3aa: ASSIFRGIGNTGELF

d_gene: TRBD1
v_gene: TRBV9
j_gene: TRBJ2-1
CDR3aa: ASTQGQKYNEQF

d_gene: TRBD1
v_gene: TRBV7-9
j_gene: TRBJ1-1
CDR3aa: ASSHTGGNTEAF

d_gene: -
v_gene: TRBV30
j_gene: TRBJ2-7
CDR3aa: AWKVELGPSGEQY

d_gene: TRBD2
v_gene: TRBV29-1
j_gene: TRBJ2-7
CDR3aa: SVEPAGLEEQY

d_gene: TRBD1
v_gene: TRBV28
j_gene: TRBJ2-6
CDR3aa: ASSTTQGAGANVLT

d_gene: TRBD2
v_gene: TRBV30
j_gene: TRBJ2-1
CDR3aa: AWSVKAGVEF

d_gene: -
v_gene: TRBV5-1
j_gene: TRBJ1-2
CDR3aa: ASSFDTRGGYT

d_gene: -
v_gene: TRBV5-5
j_gene: TRBJ1-1
CDR3aa: ASSDTGWYENTEAF

d_gene: TRBD1
v_gene: TRBV11-3
j_gene: TRBJ2-7
CDR3aa: ASSSGTGGTYEQY

d_gene: -
v_gene: TRBV11-3
j_gene: TRBJ1-4
CDR3aa: ASSLGLGDGSEKLF

d_gene: TRBD1
v_gene: TRBV7-8
j_gene: TRBJ1-5
CDR3aa: ASSSGQGTNQPQH

d_gene: TRBD2
v_gene: TRBV9
j_gene: TRBJ2-3
CDR3aa: ASRAGSDTQY

d_gene: -
v_gene: TRBV6-5
j_gene: TRBJ1-2
CDR3aa: ASTLTTAGEGGYT

d_gene: -
v_gene: TRBV7-3
j_gene: TRBJ2-5
CDR3aa: ASSFVRGETQY

d_gene: TRBD1
v_gene: TRBV10-3
j_gene: TRBJ1-6
CDR3aa: AISESVTGGMMSYNSPLH

d_gene: -
v_gene: TRBV3-1/TRBV3-2
j_gene: TRBJ2-6
CDR3aa: ASSQWDNSRRANVLT

d_gene: -
v_gene: TRBV27
j_gene: TRBJ2-6
CDR3aa: ASSSLGDSGANVLT

d_gene: TRBD1
v_gene: TRBV19
j_gene: TRBJ1-6
CDR3aa: ASSHPPTGARNSPLH

d_gene: -
v_gene: TRBV11-2
j_gene: TRBJ2-5
CDR3aa: ASSPGYFGSRPQETQY

d_gene: TRBD2
v_gene: TRBV5-1
j_gene: TRBJ2-7
CDR3aa: ASSLGRGSADEQY

d_gene: -
v_gene: TRBV20-1
j_gene: TRBJ2-1
CDR3aa: SASVEQEQF

d_gene: TRBD1
v_gene: TRBV2
j_gene: TRBJ1-4
CDR3aa: ASRADRALEKLF

d_gene: -
v_gene: TRBV7-9
j_gene: TRBJ1-4
CDR3aa: ASSFGPALVNEKLF

d_gene: -
v_gene: TRBV6-1
j_gene: TRBJ2-3
CDR3aa: ASSEEGTRSLTQY

d_gene: -
v_gene: TRBV7-3
j_gene: TRBJ2-2
CDR3aa: ASSLTPGETGELF

d_gene: TRBD2
v_gene: TRBV2
j_gene: TRBJ2-3
CDR3aa: ASSRTRSTDTQY

d_gene: -
v_gene: TRBV5-5
j_gene: TRBJ1-1
CDR3aa: ASSPRGTEAF

d_gene: -
v_gene: TRBV7-6
j_gene: TRBJ2-2
CDR3aa: ASSYNSRQAANTGELF

d_gene: TRBD2
v_gene: TRBV9
j_gene: TRBJ2-3
CDR3aa: ASSVGGDTDTQY

d_gene: TRBD1
v_gene: TRBV5-1
j_gene: TRBJ2-3
CDR3aa: ASSSLGTGNTDTQY

d_gene: TRBD1
v_gene: TRBV2
j_gene: TRBJ1-5
CDR3aa: ASSEEQGGNQPQH

d_gene: -
v_gene: TRBV5-1
j_gene: TRBJ2-5
CDR3aa: ASSPTGLSQETQY

d_gene: TRBD1
v_gene: TRBV4-3
j_gene: TRBJ1-4
CDR3aa: ASSQGARGATNEKLF

d_gene: -
v_gene: TRBV2
j_gene: TRBJ2-5
CDR3aa: ASRTLGGAEQETQY

d_gene: -
v_gene: TRBV7-9
j_gene: TRBJ2-5
CDR3aa: ASSPSGWETQY

d_gene: -
v_gene: TRBV24-1
j_gene: TRBJ2-1
CDR3aa: ATSDSGRGGNEQF

d_gene: TRBD1
v_gene: TRBV25-1
j_gene: TRBJ1-1
CDR3aa: ASSKQGATEAF